This T cell receptor beta chain was observed in a study of beta chain features in type 1 diabetes (dated by TCRdb to 2017 to 2018). For context, the study as a whole: Mean age, gender distribution, total cell number and subset yield did not differ between patients and healthy donors. A total of 107,917,701 sorted cells were examined across all samples, and RNA yield correlated strongly with the number of cells per subset. In the study, recently diagnosed type 1 diabetes patients and matched healthy donors were compared on the TCRB repertoires of their sorted circulating CD4+ T cell subsets. Regulatory and stem cell-like memory subsets were isolated from only 8 patients and about eight healthy donors, whereas naive and central memory subsets came from all 28 donors.

The entire amount of isolated RNA was reverse transcribed using the High Capacity cDNA Reverse Transcription Kit, so the sequenced TCRB transcripts were expressed ones. Deep immunoSEQ sequencing was applied to naive, central memory and regulatory T cell samples, giving an average of around 3.8 million total reads per sample. Sorted cells were lysed in RLT buffer, and RNA was extracted using DNase-treated RNeasy Micro or Mini kits according to cell number. To prevent cross-contamination, every cell subset was processed on its own, while patient and healthy donor samples were processed together. The immunoSEQ multiplex PCR was used to amplify TCRB sequences from cDNA, generating 87-bp fragments that spanned the CDR3 region. Sequencing of the amplicons was performed on the Illumina HiSeq platform. In the authors' own workflow: Synthetic template baselines were used to correct PCR bias computationally, reads within Hamming distance 2 were collapsed together, and singletons that could not be merged were discarded. Reads were aligned against IMGT to assign V, D and J genes, CDR3 length and insertions or deletions at six rearrangement sites. Clonotype counts were normalized to sorted cell number within each subset before computing true diversity and Gini coefficients with the tcR R package. The overlap coefficient, calculated on TCRB nucleotide sequences, was used to quantify repertoire sharing. Out-of-frame TCRB sequences from naive cells were analyzed to stand in for the pre-selection repertoire. Imported from immuneACCESS, the table was reduced by TCRdb to in-frame sequences with V and J called. These copies leave out some clones; in studies compared against another copy, an unresolved V gene accounts for under half, and the cause of the remainder is not known. The V and J calls and clone size were taken over from that table, and D and trimming were inferred from the DNA. The sample table holds roughly 450,000 clones, of which approximately 15% were seen once. The ten largest clones represent roughly 0.036% of the sample.

Comment on this clone: Its specific antigen is unknown. No base-level quality is on record; no much larger clone is a single base apart.

Sequences SQVTM (CDR1) and ANQGSEA (CDR2) are obtained from the germline V gene. Counted from cysteine to phenylalanine, this CDR3 has 13 amino acids. Only the CDR3 DNA is retained, 39 bases long and in frame from the first base. V is shortened by 5 bases, J by 4 bases, and the region joining them spans 14 bases. From each donor, a single peripheral blood sample of approximately 0.11 L on average was drawn into heparinised tubes. Using a panel that included CD45RO, CCR7, CD25, CD127, CD95 and CD27, naive, central memory, regulatory and stem cell-like memory CD4+ T cells were sorted on a BD FACSAria II. A purity above 98% was achieved for all sorted populations. PBMCs were separated immediately by Lymphoprep density gradient centrifugation and were stained directly, without being cultured. To minimize batch effects, samples were stained and sorted in pairs, one healthy donor with one patient per experiment.

Results the study describes overall, beyond this receptor: PCR might favor shorter templates, but patient and control samples were amplified and corrected together, so any skew would affect both groups equally. Sequencing cDNA rather than genomic DNA could over-represent highly expressing activated cells, although activation and CD3 levels did not differ between groups. In all four CD4+ subsets, TCRB CDR3 length was moderately but significantly shorter in type 1 diabetes patients. Naive, central memory and regulatory TCRB repertoires appeared to be more similar among patients than among healthy donors. Patients with type 1 diabetes made fewer insertions and deleted more nucleotides at VDJ recombination sites, implying thymic rearrangement abnormalities. Only small numbers of individuals were included in the HLA sub-analyses, which left unresolved whether HLA type had any influence on TCRB rearrangement.

Source material: naive CD4+ T cells from blood. This specimen's cell subset or site label, interpreted: true naive CD4+ T cells. The rearrangement joined TRBV29-1 to TRBJ1-2; the D gene is perhaps TRBD1, from 5 matching bases. This TCR came from a man aged 25 to 40 in good health. The CDR3 loop reads CSVRVGGVYGYTF. The DNA sequence reads TGCAGCGTTAGAGTTGGGGGAGTCTATGGCTACACCTTC.